Below, 25 T cell receptor beta chains from the same sample are listed, as sequenced in a study of T cells in Graves' hyperthyroidism and ophthalmopathy. Template material for amplifying TCR beta CDR3 regions consisted of RNA transcripts. The HTBI primer set was used in a first-round RT-PCR of the TCR CDR3. Each CDR3 protein gets one entry after TCRdb re-called the multiplex PCR reads with MiXCR. The sample has 500,000 or so distinct CDR3 sequences, roughly a sixth seen once. Sample: blood. Every receptor here comes from a woman younger than 30 with Graves' ophthalmopathy.

V is TRBV7-9 and J is TRBJ1-2; 8 nucleotides line up with TRBD1. The ends lost 5 bases at V and 6 bases at J; junction bases unmatched: 14. Germline V gene lookup returns CDR1 SEHNR and CDR2 FQNEAQ (reference sequence). The CDR3 has 16 residues. The DNA for the CDR3 is TGTGCCAGCAGCCTCCGTCTAGAGACAGGGGAGGATGGCTACACCTTC. It codes for CASSLRLETGEDGYTF. Combining the CDR3 with reference TRBV7-9 and TRBJ1-2 gives the whole variable domain DTGVSQNPRHKITKRGQNVTFRCDPISEHNRLYWYRQTLGQGPEFLTYFQNEAQLEKSRLLSDRFSAERPKGSFSTLEIQRTEQGDSAMYLCASSLRLETGEDGYTFGSGTRLTVV.

This clonotype has at least ten counts. The chain couples TRBV5-1 to TRBJ2-5; tentative D call: TRBD2 (6 bases). The CDR3 consists of 15 residues. Trimming took off 2 bases at V and 5 bases at J, with 16 bases between the two ends. Germline V gene data show CDR1 as SGHRS and CDR2 as YFSETQ. The CDR3 is CASSFIEAEGETQYF. DNA of the CDR3: TGCGCCAGCAGCTTCATAGAAGCGGAGGGGGAGACCCAGTACTTC.

The chain joins TRBV18 to TRBJ1-2; perhaps TRBD1 as D (6 bases). V dropped 4 bases and J dropped 2 bases, with 17 bases sitting between them. Per germline, CDR1 KGHSH and CDR2 LQKENI. There are 16 residues in the CDR3. CDR3 coding DNA: TGTGCCAGCTCACTCAGCCGGGACACGTACAACTATGGCTACACCTTC. Amino acids: CASSLSRDTYNYGYTF.

Notes on this clonotype: Given a much more abundant clone one base away, this may be a read error. The chain recombines TRBV7-2 with TRBJ2-2; TRBD2 aligns across 8 bases. The length of the CDR3 is 16 residues. Germline loops: CDR1 SGHTA, CDR2 FQGNSA. CDR3 DNA sequence: TGTGCCAGCAGCTTCGCGGGGGGACGTGTCTCCGGGGGGCTGTTTTTT. It yields the protein CASSFAGGRVSGGLFF.

In this sample, this clonotype turned up a few times. The CDR3 region is CASKTGPGGNEQFF. The CDR3 region has the DNA TGTGCCAGCAAAACCGGGCCCGGCGGCAATGAGCAGTTCTTC. The V and J genes are TRBV6-1 and TRBJ2-1, with D hard to call. This CDR3 has 14 amino acids. The germline gives CDR1 MNHNS, CDR2 SASEGT. The V end lost 7 bases, the J end lost 6 bases, and 16 bases lay between the germline ends.

This clonotype was detected many times. The CDR3 bases are TGTGCCAGCAGTTTATCCCTTAGCCGGACAGGGGGCCGAAGTACTGAAGCTTTCTTT. Protein: CASSLSLSRTGGRSTEAFF. The rearrangement joins TRBV28 to TRBJ1-1; 11 positions agree with TRBD1. In germline, CDR1 is MDHEN, CDR2 SYDVKM. The ends lost 1 base at V and 5 bases at J; junction bases unmatched: 15. This CDR3 spans 19 amino acids.

The chain is built from TRBV20-1 and TRBJ2-3; TRBD1 matches 11 bases. The CDR3 is 16 amino acids. Trimming cost V 0 bases and J 4 bases; bases outside gene matches: 6. CDR1 and CDR2 (germline): DFQATT, SNEGSKA (reference sequence). The CDR3 protein is CSARDSWTGGPDTQYF. CDR3 sequence (DNA): TGCAGTGCTAGAGATTCTTGGACAGGGGGCCCAGATACGCAGTATTTT.

This clonotype has ten or more counts. This chain links TRBV7-9 with TRBJ2-7; 8 nucleotides match TRBD1. J was trimmed by 1 base and V by 5 bases; bases with no gene match: 7. This CDR3 is built from 15 residues. Germline V lookup: CDR1 SEHNR, CDR2 FQNEAQ (reference sequence). The CDR3 spells CASSGDRGWSYEQYF. The DNA for the CDR3 is TGTGCCAGCAGCGGAGACAGGGGTTGGTCCTACGAGCAGTACTTC.

This clonotype was detected a few times. This chain links TRBV20-1 with TRBJ2-7; TRBD2 aligns across 9 bases. The CDR3 totals 13 residues. CDR1 is DFQATT, CDR2 SNEGSKA, per germline (reference sequence). Trimming removed 8 bases from V and 2 bases from J; junction bases left unmatched: 7. The CDR3 nucleotides read TGCAGTCAACCGGGACTAGCCACCTACGAGCAGTACTTC. Translated: CSQPGLATYEQYF.

This chain joins TRBV30 and TRBJ1-3; no clear D. Between the trimmed V and J ends, which lost 4 bases and 3 bases, there was a span of 7 bases. Germline CDR1 reads GTSNPN; CDR2 reads SVGIG (reference sequence). This CDR3 comprises 12 residues. CDR3 amino acids: CAWTQDGNTIYF. In DNA form, the CDR3 reads TGTGCCTGGACCCAAGATGGAAACACCATATATTTT.

This clonotype was found a few times. This chain links TRBV20-1 with TRBJ1-1; no clear D gene. Per germline, CDR1 DFQATT and CDR2 SNEGSKA (reference sequence). The CDR3 spans 14 residues. Trimming cost V 0 bases and J 8 bases, with 16 bases left between them. In DNA form, the CDR3 reads TGCAGTGCTAGAGATACGATGAAAGGACTGGAAGCTTTCTTT. Amino acid sequence: CSARDTMKGLEAFF.

This clonotype was counted many times. The V gene is TRBV27, the J gene TRBJ2-6; 8 positions agree with TRBD1. CDR1 and CDR2 (germline): MNHEY, SMNVEV (reference sequence). V was pared by 3 bases and J by 2 bases, with 3 bases of the junction left unmatched. The length of the CDR3 is 16 residues. The CDR3 region is CASSFQGAAGANVLTF. The CDR3 DNA sequence: TGTGCCAGCAGTTTTCAGGGGGCAGCTGGGGCCAACGTCCTGACTTTC.

This clonotype was seen repeatedly, ten times or more. The chain uses TRBV2 and TRBJ2-2, with TRBD2 identical over 11 bases. The germline CDR1 and CDR2 sequences are SNHLY and FYNNEI. Trimming removed 0 bases from V and 5 bases from J; junction bases left unmatched: 5. This CDR3 is built from 17 residues. CDR3 residues: CASSEAGLAVTTGELFF. In nucleotides, the CDR3 is TGTGCCAGCAGTGAAGCGGGACTAGCGGTAACAACCGGGGAGCTGTTTTTT.

This chain connects TRBV6-1 to TRBJ2-1, with 13 bases aligning to TRBD2. Germline values: CDR1 MNHNS, CDR2 SASEGT. The CDR3 covers 16 residues. J lost 5 bases, V lost 5 bases, and 6 bases had no gene match. CDR3 nucleotide sequence: TGTGCCAGCAGTCTTAGCGGGACTAGCGGGAACAATGAGCAGTTCTTC. It encodes CASSLSGTSGNNEQFF.

A few counts support this clonotype. The chain links TRBV25-1 to TRBJ2-4, with 11 nucleotides matching TRBD1. V was clipped by 3 bases and J by 8 bases; unmatched bases: 3. CDR3 size: 14 residues. Germline CDR1 is MGHDK and CDR2 is SYGVNS. CDR3 region: CASSDGQGADIQYF. CDR3 nucleotides: TGTGCCAGCAGTGATGGACAGGGGGCGGACATTCAGTACTTC.

This clonotype appeared a few times. V usage is TRBV28 and J usage is TRBJ1-3; D gene ambiguous. The CDR3 runs 15 residues. V lost 4 bases, J lost 2 bases, and 12 bases lay in between. Germline V gives CDR1 MDHEN, CDR2 SYDVKM. The CDR3 nucleotides are TGTGCCAGCAGTTACGACCGGGAGACTGGAAACACCATATATTTT. It encodes CASSYDRETGNTIYF.

V gene TRBV6-1 combines with J gene TRBJ1-6; unclear D gene. The CDR3 covers 14 residues. The V and J ends lost 7 bases and 7 bases respectively, with 14 bases between them. In germline, CDR1 is MNHNS, CDR2 SASEGT. CDR3 sequence (DNA): TGTGCCAGCATGGGCGCCCTGGGGAATTCACCCCTCCACTTT. Its protein product is CASMGALGNSPLHF.

This clonotype was detected ten times or more. The rearrangement joins TRBV30 to TRBJ1-1; TRBD1 agrees at 8 bases. V was clipped by 2 bases and J by 4 bases; unmatched bases: 3. The CDR3 covers 13 residues. Per germline, CDR1 GTSNPN and CDR2 SVGIG (reference sequence). The CDR3 is CAWSKTGGTEAFF. CDR3 nucleotides: TGTGCCTGGAGTAAAACAGGGGGCACTGAAGCTTTCTTT.

This clonotype was seen many times. The chain has TRBV20-1 and TRBJ2-7; 8 nucleotides match TRBD1. Germline CDR1 and CDR2: DFQATT and SNEGSKA (reference sequence). With 3 bases clipped from V and 5 bases from J, the junction kept 3 bases outside the gene matches. CDR3 length: 12 residues. CDR3 residues: CSARQGADEQYF. As DNA, the CDR3 is TGCAGTGCTAGGCAGGGGGCCGACGAGCAGTACTTC.

The chain combines TRBV12-3 or TRBV12-4 with TRBJ2-5, with D perhaps matching TRBD1 or TRBD2 (6 bases each). This CDR3 spans 15 amino acids. The ends were cut back, 2 bases at V and 4 bases at J, with 14 bases in the middle. The CDR3 region has the DNA TGTGCCAGCAGTTTATCGGGGGCTGGTGGAGAGACCCAGTACTTC. It translates to CASSLSGAGGETQYF.

This clonotype was counted at least ten times. The rearrangement uses TRBV6-5 and TRBJ2-7; D is perhaps TRBD1 or TRBD2 (6 bases each). The CDR3 is made up of 16 amino acids. Germline CDR1 MNHEY, CDR2 SVGAGI. V lost 2 bases and J 4 bases, leaving 18 bases between the germline ends. The CDR3 reads CASSYTGLGAGYEQYF. Here the CDR3 DNA reads TGTGCCAGCAGTTACACGGGACTGGGGGCAGGTTACGAGCAGTACTTC.

This sequence joins TRBV20-1 and TRBJ1-1; D gene ambiguous. The CDR3 consists of 14 residues. In germline, CDR1 is DFQATT, CDR2 SNEGSKA (reference sequence). V was pared by 3 bases and J by 3 bases, with 14 bases between. CDR3 nucleotide sequence: TGCAGTGCTAGTATCCCCGGGAGTGACACTGAAGCTTTCTTT. Translated, it gives CSASIPGSDTEAFF.

The sample holds a few counts of this clonotype. The V gene is TRBV4-1, the J gene TRBJ2-7; 14 bases agree with TRBD2. The CDR3 loop spans 16 amino acids. The junction had 4 bases not matched to a gene; V was cut back by 1 base and J by 5 bases. Germline V gene lookup returns CDR1 MGHRA and CDR2 YSYEKL. CDR3: CASSQGLAGGPDEQYF. CDR3 nucleotides: TGCGCCAGCAGCCAAGGACTAGCGGGGGGGCCCGACGAGCAGTACTTC.

This clonotype was detected many times. The rearrangement links TRBV2 to TRBJ1-2; 7 bases match TRBD1. The CDR3 sequence is 14 residues long. Germline values: CDR1 SNHLY, CDR2 FYNNEI. Trimming removed 4 bases from V and 4 bases from J; junction bases left unmatched: 6. The CDR3 here is CASSVGDSSYGYTF. The CDR3 DNA reads TGTGCCAGCAGTGTGGGGGACAGTTCCTATGGCTACACCTTC. Together with reference TRBV2 and TRBJ1-2, the CDR3 gives the full variable domain: EPEVTQTPSHQVTQMGQEVILRCVPISNHLYFYWYRQILGQKVEFLVSFYNNEISEKSEIFDDQFSVERPDGSNFTLKIRSTKLEDSAMYFCASSVGDSSYGYTFGSGTRLTVV.

This clonotype appeared many times. The gene calls are TRBV5-1 and TRBJ2-2, with 10 bases fitting TRBD1. The trim removed 4 bases at V and 6 bases at J, leaving 9 bases unmatched. Germline loops: CDR1 SGHRS, CDR2 YFSETQ. This CDR3 region has 16 residues. The CDR3 DNA sequence: TGCGCCAGCAGCCCTCCCGGGACAGGGGCCGCCGGGGAGCTGTTTTTT. Its protein is CASSPPGTGAAGELFF.